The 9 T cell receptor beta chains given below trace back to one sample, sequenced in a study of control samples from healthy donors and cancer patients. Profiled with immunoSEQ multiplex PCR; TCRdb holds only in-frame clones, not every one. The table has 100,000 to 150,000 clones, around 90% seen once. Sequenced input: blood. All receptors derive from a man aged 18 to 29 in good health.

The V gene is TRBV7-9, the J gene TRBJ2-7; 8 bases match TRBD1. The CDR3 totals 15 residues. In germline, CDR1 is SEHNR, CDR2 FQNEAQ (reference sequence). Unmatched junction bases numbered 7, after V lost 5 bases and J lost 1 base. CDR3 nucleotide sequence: TGTGCCAGCAGCCGGACAGGGCTAGCGTCCTACGAGCAGTACTTC. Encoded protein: CASSRTGLASYEQYF.

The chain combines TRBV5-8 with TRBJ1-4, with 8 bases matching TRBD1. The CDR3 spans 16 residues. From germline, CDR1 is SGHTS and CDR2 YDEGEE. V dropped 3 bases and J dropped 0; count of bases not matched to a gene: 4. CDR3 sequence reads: CASSSRQGTTNEKLFF. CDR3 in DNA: TGTGCCAGCAGCTCCCGACAGGGGACAACTAATGAAAAACTGTTTTTT.

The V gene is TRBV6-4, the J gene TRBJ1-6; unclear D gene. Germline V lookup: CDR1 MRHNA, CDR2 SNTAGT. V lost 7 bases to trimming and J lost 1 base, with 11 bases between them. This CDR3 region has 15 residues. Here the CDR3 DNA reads TGTGCCAGCAAAGACGGGGATTCCTATAATTCACCCCTCCACTTT. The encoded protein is CASKDGDSYNSPLHF.

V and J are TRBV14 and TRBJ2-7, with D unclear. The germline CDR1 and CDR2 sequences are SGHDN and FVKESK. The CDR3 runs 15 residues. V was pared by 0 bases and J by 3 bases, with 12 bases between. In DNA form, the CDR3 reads TGTGCCAGCAGCCAAGAATATGGAGAGGACTACGAGCAGTACTTC. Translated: CASSQEYGEDYEQYF.

CDR3 protein: CASSLGGQGSSYEQYV. DNA for the CDR3: TGTGCCAGCAGCTTAGGGGGACAGGGAAGCTCCTACGAGCAGTACGTC. The rearrangement uses TRBV13 and TRBJ2-7; 9 bases align to TRBD1. Trimming took 0 bases from V and 0 from J; bases not matched to a gene: 3. The CDR3 runs to 16 residues. The germline V gene encodes CDR1 PRHDT and CDR2 FYEKMQ (reference sequence).

The CDR3 sequence is CASSSPDRGNEQFF. The CDR3 DNA reads as TGTGCCAGCAGCTCCCCGGACAGGGGGAATGAGCAGTTCTTC. The V and J genes are TRBV11-3 and TRBJ2-1; the match to TRBD1 covers 10 bases. The CDR3 has 14 amino acids. Per the germline V gene, CDR1 is SGHNT and CDR2 is YENEEA. V lost 4 bases, J lost 7 bases, and 4 bases stayed unmatched. Filled out from reference TRBV11-3 and TRBJ2-1, the complete variable domain reads EAGVVQSPRYKIIEKKQPVAFWCNPISGHNTLYWYLQNLGQGPELLIRYENEEAVDDSQLPKDRFSAERLKGVDSTLKIQPAELGDSAVYLCASSSPDRGNEQFFGPGTRLTVL.

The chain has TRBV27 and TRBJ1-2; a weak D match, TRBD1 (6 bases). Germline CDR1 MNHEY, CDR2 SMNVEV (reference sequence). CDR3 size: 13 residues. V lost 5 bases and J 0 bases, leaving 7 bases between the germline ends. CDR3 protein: CASSRTANYGYTF. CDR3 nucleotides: TGTGCCAGCAGTCGGACAGCTAACTATGGCTACACCTTC.

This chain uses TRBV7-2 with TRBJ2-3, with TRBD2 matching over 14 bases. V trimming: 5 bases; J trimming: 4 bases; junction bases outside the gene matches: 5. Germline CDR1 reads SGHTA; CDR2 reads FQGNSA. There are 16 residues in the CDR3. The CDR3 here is CASSPGLAGAPDTQYF. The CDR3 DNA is TGTGCCAGCAGCCCGGGACTAGCGGGAGCCCCAGATACGCAGTATTTT.

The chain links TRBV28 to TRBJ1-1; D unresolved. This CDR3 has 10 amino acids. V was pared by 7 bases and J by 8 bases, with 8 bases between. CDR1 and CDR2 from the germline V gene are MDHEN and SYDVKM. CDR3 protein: CASTGLEAFF. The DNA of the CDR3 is TGTGCCAGCACGGGGTTAGAAGCTTTCTTT.